Below are 6 T cell receptor beta chains sequenced from a single sample in a study of T-cell memory formation after mild COVID-19. TCRdb reprocessed the 5' RACE reads with MiXCR, giving one entry per CDR3 protein. The sample lists around 99,000 distinct CDR3 sequences, over 13% occurring once. The specimen sequenced was PBMCs or a T cell subset sorted from them (not recorded which). These receptors all come from a man younger than 35 who had mild COVID-19 (a few samples of this study predate the infection). Cell type and time point are not known.

In this sample, this clonotype turned up a few times. The rearrangement joins TRBV5-1 to TRBJ2-2; 11 bases are shared with TRBD1. The V segment lost 0 bases and the J segment 4 bases; nucleotides outside the gene matches: 5. The CDR3 has 17 residues. Germline assignment: CDR1 SGHRS and CDR2 YFSETQ. The CDR3 region is CASSLVRTGGVTGELFF. In nucleotides, the CDR3 is TGCGCCAGCAGCTTGGTTAGGACAGGGGGCGTCACCGGGGAGCTGTTTTTT.

V usage is TRBV5-1 and J usage is TRBJ1-1, with 7 bases lining up with TRBD1. The V gene end was trimmed by 4 bases and the J gene end by 1 base; junction bases not matched to a gene: 13. The CDR3 is 17 residues long. Germline V gene sequence: CDR1 SGHRS, CDR2 YFSETQ. For the CDR3, the DNA is TGCGCCAGCAGCGCCCACTCCCCCCGGACAGGGAACACTGAAGCTTTCTTT. As protein: CASSAHSPRTGNTEAFF.

The chain uses TRBV4-1 and TRBJ2-5, with 7 bases aligning to TRBD1. Germline CDR1 MGHRA, CDR2 YSYEKL. The CDR3 runs 15 residues. V was clipped by 0 bases and J by 9 bases; unmatched bases: 10. CDR3 amino acids: CASSQDLTGASSQYF. DNA for the CDR3: TGCGCCAGCAGCCAAGATTTAACAGGGGCGAGTTCCCAGTACTTC.

J is TRBJ1-2 and V is TRBV4-3; the D is unclear. This CDR3 comprises 15 residues. V lost 1 base and J 4 bases, leaving 13 bases between the germline ends. CDR1 LGHNA and CDR2 YSLEER come from the germline V gene. The CDR3 DNA reads TGCGCCAGCAGCCAAGTCGGAGGAACTGGCTATGGCTACACCTTC. Translating gives CASSQVGGTGYGYTF.

This clonotype was seen a few times. The J gene is TRBJ2-2, the V gene TRBV10-2, with a weak D call TRBD2 (6 bases). This CDR3 is built from 16 residues. Germline V lookup: CDR1 WSHSY, CDR2 SAAADI. V gave up 6 bases and J gave up 5 bases, with 19 bases separating them. The CDR3 DNA sequence: TGCGCCAGCAGCCACGTATTGCGGGACGAGACCGGGGAGCTGTTTTTT. Residues: CASSHVLRDETGELFF.

The CDR3 DNA is TGTGCCAGCAGTGAAGACCAAGGTGTTAGCAATCAGCCCCAGCATTTT. Its protein product is CASSEDQGVSNQPQHF. The rearrangement uses TRBV2 and TRBJ1-5; D gene ambiguous. The germline gives CDR1 SNHLY, CDR2 FYNNEI. The CDR3 covers 16 residues. Trimming took off 1 base at V and 0 bases at J, with 10 bases between the two ends.